These T cell receptor beta chains were read from a single sample in a study of glioma-infiltrating T cells after dendritic cell vaccination. Generated by immunoSEQ multiplex PCR, the TCRdb table keeps only in-frame clones and is missing some. The table lists approximately 82,000 clones, 70% to 90% of them singletons. The sample here was blood, taken before dendritic cell vaccination. These receptors came from a human donor with glioblastoma. Each CDR3 is given with its conserved first and last residue. D genes are given only for firm matches. Rows give clone size only sometimes, using once, few, many, or a class for an expanded clone.

>NA|NA|TRBV30|TRBJ1-6
TGTGCCTGGAGTGGGTCGGGGAACTATAATTCCCCCCTCCACTTT
CAWSGSGNYNSPLHF
>NA|TRBD2|TRBV29-1|TRBJ2-2
TGCAGCGTTGTGACCAGGGCGGGAGGAACCGGGGAGCTGTTTTTT
CSVVTRAGGTGELFF
>NA|NA|TRBV19|TRBJ2-5
TGTGCCAGTACCCAAGATCGCCAGGGGCTGGAGACCCAGTACTTC
CASTQDRQGLETQYF
>NA|TRBD2|TRBV9|TRBJ2-1
TGTGCCAGTGCCCCGACGGGGGGGCCGGGTAATGAGCAGTTCTTC
CASAPTGGPGNEQFF
>NA|TRBD1|TRBV5-4|TRBJ1-1
TGTGCCAGCAGCCTAGGGACAGCCATGAACACTGAAGCTTTCTTT
CASSLGTAMNTEAFF
>few|TRBD1|TRBV6-1|TRBJ1-2
TGTGCCAGCAGCGTACGGGACAGGGGGCACTATGGCTACACCTTC
CASSVRDRGHYGYTF
>NA|NA|TRBV19|TRBJ1-4
TGTGCCAGTAGTATAGATGACTGGAAAAAACTGTTTTTT
CASSIDDWKKLFF
>NA|TRBD1|TRBV10-3|TRBJ1-2
TGTGCCATCACTTCGACAGGGGGCGCGGTACAGTATGGCTACACCTTC
CAITSTGGAVQYGYTF
>NA|NA|TRBV5-5|TRBJ1-3
TGTGCCAGCAGCTTCAGCAGGGTTGAAAACACCATATATTTT
CASSFSRVENTIYF
>once|NA|TRBV11-2|TRBJ1-1
TGTGCCAGCCATGTGGACATGAACACTGAAGCTTTCTTT
CASHVDMNTEAFF
>NA|NA|TRBV19|TRBJ1-5
TGTGCCAGTAGTATAGCAGGGGATAGCAATCAGCCCCAGCATTTT
CASSIAGDSNQPQHF
>NA|TRBD1|TRBV5-1|TRBJ1-5
TGCGCCAGCAGCTTAGGGACAGCGGGTCAGCCCCAGCATTTT
CASSLGTAGQPQHF
>NA|NA|TRBV18|TRBJ2-7
TGTGCCACCGCCCCGGGGTATGTTGAATTGTCCGAGCAGTACTTC
CATAPGYVELSEQYF
>NA|TRBD1|TRBV7-2|TRBJ2-4
TGTGCCAGCAGCCCCAGACGGGGGACAGGGGGTCTTTCCAAAAACATTCAGTACTTC
CASSPRRGTGGLSKNIQYF
>NA|NA|TRBV5-1|TRBJ1-4
TGCGCCAGCAGCTTGGACGAGAGGGGGAATCTGTTTTTT
CASSLDERGNLFF
>NA|TRBD1|TRBV11-3|TRBJ2-7
TGTGCCAGCAGCTTGGGGACAGCATACGAGCAGTATTTC
CASSLGTAYEQYF
>NA|NA|TRBV15|TRBJ1-1
TGTGCCACCAGCAGCGCCGAGAGGGGGTGGAAGGAAGCTTTCTTT
CATSSAERGWKEAFF
>NA|NA|TRBV5-1|TRBJ1-1
TGCGCCAGCAGCTTGGGGGCAGGGAACACTGAAGCTTTCTTT
CASSLGAGNTEAFF
>NA|TRBD2|TRBV25-1|TRBJ2-3
TGTGCCAGCAGTGAATATACTAAGCGGGAGCCAGATACGCAGTATTTT
CASSEYTKREPDTQYF
>NA|NA|TRBV10-2|TRBJ1-1
TGCGCCAGCAGTGATTCCCTAGGAAAGGCTGAAGCTTTCTTT
CASSDSLGKAEAFF
>NA|TRBD1|TRBV5-1|TRBJ2-1
TGCGCCAGCAGCTTGGGACAGGGGATCGGGAATGAGCAGTTCTTC
CASSLGQGIGNEQFF
>NA|TRBD1|TRBV7-9|TRBJ1-2
TGTGCCAGCAGATCCGGACAGGGAAGCTATGGCTACACCTTC
CASRSGQGSYGYTF
>NA|TRBD1|TRBV2|TRBJ1-4
TGTGCCAGCAGTGAGGACAGGGTTTTTGAAAAACTGTTTTTT
CASSEDRVFEKLFF
>NA|NA|TRBV7-3|TRBJ2-6
TGTGCCAGCAGCTTATTTGCGGGCTCTGGGGCCAACGTCCTGACTTTC
CASSLFAGSGANVLTF
>NA|TRBD1|TRBV6-6|TRBJ2-2
TGTGCCAGCAGGCCCGGGACAGTGAACACCGGGGAGCTGTTTTTT
CASRPGTVNTGELFF
>NA|TRBD1|TRBV19|TRBJ1-3
TGTGCCAGTAGTGTCACAGGGGGCTCGTCTGGAAACACCATATATTTT
CASSVTGGSSGNTIYF
>NA|NA|TRBV5-1|TRBJ1-6
TGCGCCAGCAGCCCCAGTACCCTTAAGGGGCTACTGGGTTCACCCCTCCACTTT
CASSPSTLKGLLGSPLHF
>few|TRBD2|TRBV5-1|TRBJ2-3
TGCGCCAGCAGCTTGGGTAGCGGGATCACAGATACGCAGTATTTT
CASSLGSGITDTQYF
>NA|NA|TRBV5-4|TRBJ1-3
TGTGCCAGCAGCCCTGGGGGGAGTTTGAGCTCTGGAAACACCATATATTTT
CASSPGGSLSSGNTIYF
>NA|TRBD1|TRBV6-1|TRBJ2-1
TGTGCCAGCAGCAGAGGGACAGTCATATACAATGAGCAGTTCTTC
CASSRGTVIYNEQFF
>NA|NA|TRBV2|TRBJ2-6
TGTGCCAGCATCTTCTCCTCCTCTGGGGCCAACGTCCTGACTTTC
CASIFSSSGANVLTF
>NA|NA|TRBV6-1|TRBJ1-1
TGTGCCAGCAGTGCTCTAGCGAACACTGAAGCTTTCTTT
CASSALANTEAFF
>NA|TRBD1|TRBV5-6|TRBJ1-1
TGTGCCAGCAGCCCGTGGACAGGGGTTATTCCTGAAGCTTTCTTT
CASSPWTGVIPEAFF
>NA|TRBD1|TRBV6-1|TRBJ1-5
TGTGCCAGCAGTGGTGGGACAGGGGGGGATCAGCCCCAGCATTTT
CASSGGTGGDQPQHF
>NA|TRBD1|TRBV6-5|TRBJ1-6
TGTGCCAGCAGTTCTACAGGGGGTTATTCACCCCTCCACTTT
CASSSTGGYSPLHF
>NA|TRBD1|TRBV5-4|TRBJ1-5
TGTGCCAGCAGCCGACAGGGGAGCCAGCCCCAGCATTTT
CASSRQGSQPQHF
>NA|NA|TRBV7-9|TRBJ2-5
TGTGCCAGCAGCTTCCCGGGGAGGCAAGAGACCCAGTACTTC
CASSFPGRQETQYF
>NA|TRBD1|TRBV2|TRBJ1-4
TGTGCCAGCAGTGGACAGGGGGCGTTCGGTGGTGAAAAACTGTTTTTT
CASSGQGAFGGEKLFF
>NA|NA|TRBV25-1|TRBJ1-2
TGTGCCAGCACCGGCGCCAGGGGAGGGGGCTACACCTTC
CASTGARGGGYTF
>NA|TRBD1|TRBV2|TRBJ2-1
TGTGCCAGCAGCCCTTGGGGACAGGGGCTCAATGAGCAGTTCTTC
CASSPWGQGLNEQFF
>NA|TRBD1|TRBV7-6|TRBJ2-2
TGTGCCAGCAGTTCCGACCGGGACAGGGGGCTCGTCGGGGAGCTGTTTTTT
CASSSDRDRGLVGELFF
>NA|NA|TRBV7-9|TRBJ1-2
TGTGCCAGCAGGAGGGACTATGGCTACACCTTC
CASRRDYGYTF
>NA|NA|TRBV2|TRBJ1-1
TGTGCCAGCAGCCCCAGAGTTATTAGCGCTGAAGCTTTCTTT
CASSPRVISAEAFF
>few|TRBD2|TRBV6-1|TRBJ2-4
TGTGCCAGCAGTGATTCCGGGACTAGCGGGGGGAGAGACATTCAGTACTTC
CASSDSGTSGGRDIQYF
>NA|TRBD2|TRBV27|TRBJ2-3
TGTGCCACCTGTGTGGCGGGGGGCACAGATACGCAGTATTTT
CATCVAGGTDTQYF
>NA|TRBD1|TRBV9|TRBJ2-3
TGTGCCAGCAGCCCAACTGCGGGGCAGGGGGCTGGGAGCAATCAGCCCCAGTATTTT
CASSPTAGQGAGSNQPQYF
>NA|NA|TRBV9|TRBJ2-7
TGTGCCAGCAGCCCGGACAGAATTGACGAGCAGTACTTC
CASSPDRIDEQYF
>NA|NA|TRBV10-3|TRBJ2-2
TGTGCCATCAGCCGAGACAGCTCCACCGGGGAGCTGTTTTTT
CAISRDSSTGELFF
>once|NA|TRBV4-1|TRBJ1-4
TGCGCCAGCAGCCAAGGCGCGGGGTCGACTAATGAAAAACTGTTTTTT
CASSQGAGSTNEKLFF
>NA|NA|TRBV7-9|TRBJ1-5
TGTGCCAGCAGCCAAGGTGGAGGGAGCAATCAGCCCCAGCATTTT
CASSQGGGSNQPQHF
>NA|TRBD2|TRBV5-6|TRBJ2-5
TGTGCCAGCAGCTTACCGACGACTAGCGAGACCCAGTACTTC
CASSLPTTSETQYF